This T cell receptor beta chain came from a study of CD8 T cells in ankylosing spondylitis. The study, taken as a whole, reports: Blood of patients with ankylosing spondylitis appeared to be characterized by a TCR beta motif of several highly homologous variants. Matched ankylosing spondylitis synovial fluid reportedly showed significant enrichment of disease-linked clones.

As the method for making TCR beta libraries, quantitative 5'-RACE with molecular barcodes was used. TCRdb recomputed calls from the 5' RACE reads with MiXCR, one row per CDR3 protein. The sample holds approximately 400,000 distinct CDR3 sequences; 26% are singletons and the top ten take 0.89%. Concerning this clonotype itself: The antigen remains unidentified.

V shed 1 base and J 5 bases; nucleotides not matched to a gene: 6. Germline CDR1 and CDR2: KGHDR and SFDVKD. This CDR3 has 16 residues. This TCR derives from a male donor with ankylosing spondylitis. The chain is built from TRBV24-1 and TRBJ2-5; 10 bases are shared with TRBD1. The sequencing sample was made of blood, either unsorted or a sorted T cell fraction (not recorded which). The CDR3 spells CATSDFSGTGVETQYF. DNA of the CDR3: TGTGCCACCAGTGATTTTTCCGGGACAGGGGTGGAGACCCAGTACTTC.